The sequence of this T cell receptor (beta chain) was determined in a study of blood T cell repertoires in COVID-19. On the study more broadly: The United States, Italy and Spain supplied acute and convalescent COVID-19 samples.

V lost 1 base and J lost 2; bases outside the gene matches: 6. The CDR3 runs to 17 residues. Looked up from germline, CDR1 is SGHRS and CDR2 is YFSETQ. Under the authors' procedure: Counts of nucleated cells, estimated from reference gene primer amplification, were obtained. The method was immunoSEQ multiplex PCR; TCRdb's version includes in-frame clones alone and lacks a portion of them. That table supplies the V and J calls and clone size; D and trimming were determined from the DNA. The sample contains some 300,000 clones, around 87% of which appear only once. Specimen: peripheral blood. The sequence came from an older man with acute or convalescent COVID-19. The chain is built from TRBV5-1 and TRBJ2-2, with 9 bases identical to TRBD2. CDR3 amino acids: CASSLSPLAGNTGELFF. DNA of the CDR3: TGCGCCAGCAGCTTGAGTCCCCTAGCGGGAAACACCGGGGAGCTGTTTTTT.